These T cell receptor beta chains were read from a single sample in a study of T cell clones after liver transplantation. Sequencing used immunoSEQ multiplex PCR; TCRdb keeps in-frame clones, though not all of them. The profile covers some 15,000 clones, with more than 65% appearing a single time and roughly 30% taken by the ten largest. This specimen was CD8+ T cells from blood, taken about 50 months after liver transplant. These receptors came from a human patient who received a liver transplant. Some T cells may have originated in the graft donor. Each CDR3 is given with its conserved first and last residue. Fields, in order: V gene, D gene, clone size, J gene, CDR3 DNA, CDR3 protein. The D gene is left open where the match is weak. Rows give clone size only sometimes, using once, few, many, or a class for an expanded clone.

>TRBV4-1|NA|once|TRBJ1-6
TGCGCCAGCAGCCAAGATCAACTCCTCCCTTCCCTCCACTTT
CASSQDQLLPSLHF
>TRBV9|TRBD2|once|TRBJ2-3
TGTGCCAGCAGCGTAGAAGGAGGGAGCGGGACTAGCGGAGTTGCAGATACGCAGTATTTT
CASSVEGGSGTSGVADTQYF
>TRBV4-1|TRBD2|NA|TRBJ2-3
TGCGCCAGCAGCACCCGGACTAGCCTCCTTGATACGCAGTATTTT
CASSTRTSLLDTQYF
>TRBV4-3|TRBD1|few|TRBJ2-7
TGCGCCAGCAGCAGCAACAGGGGATCGGACGAGCAGTACTTC
CASSSNRGSDEQYF
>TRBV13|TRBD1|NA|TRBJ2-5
TGTGCCAGCAGCTTAGTCGGACAGGGGCAAGAGACCCAGTACTTC
CASSLVGQGQETQYF
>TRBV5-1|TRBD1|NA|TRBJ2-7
TGCGCCAGCAGCTACAAACAGGGGGCGTCCTACGAGCAGTACTTC
CASSYKQGASYEQYF
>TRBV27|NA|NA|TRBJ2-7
TGTGCCAGCAGTTTATCGTACTCCTACGAGCAGTACTTC
CASSLSYSYEQYF
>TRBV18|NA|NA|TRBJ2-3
TGTGCCAGCTCACTGGAGCCGGGGGATACGCAGTATTTT
CASSLEPGDTQYF
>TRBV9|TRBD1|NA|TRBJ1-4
TGTGCCAGCAGCGTGGGACAGGGGGCTGGAAAACTGTTTTTT
CASSVGQGAGKLFF
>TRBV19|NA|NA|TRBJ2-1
TGTGCCAGTACGCGGCAGGGGTACAATGAGCAGTTCTTC
CASTRQGYNEQFF
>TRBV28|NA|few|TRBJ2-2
TGTGCCACCTCCGAGGGTTACGACGCGGAGCTGTTTTTT
CATSEGYDAELFF
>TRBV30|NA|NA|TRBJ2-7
TGTGCCTGGAGTGTAAGTGTGAGTTACGAGCAGTACTTC
CAWSVSVSYEQYF
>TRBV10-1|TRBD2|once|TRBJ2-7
TGCGCCAGCAGTGATACTAGCGGCTCCTACGAGCAGTACTTC
CASSDTSGSYEQYF
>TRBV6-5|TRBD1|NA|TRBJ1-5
TGTGCCAGCAGTTACTCGGGACAGGGAAATCAGCCCCAGCATTTT
CASSYSGQGNQPQHF
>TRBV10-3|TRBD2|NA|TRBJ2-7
TGTGCCATCAGTGTAGGTCCTAGCGGGGGTGGCGAGCAGTACTTC
CAISVGPSGGGEQYF
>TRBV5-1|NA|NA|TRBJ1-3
TGCGCCAGCAGCTTGGAGGGCCGGACCGGAAACACCATATATTTT
CASSLEGRTGNTIYF
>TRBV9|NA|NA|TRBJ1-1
TGTGCCAGCAGCGTAAGTACGGGCTCCACTGAAGCTTTCTTT
CASSVSTGSTEAFF
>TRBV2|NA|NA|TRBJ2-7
TGTGCCAGCAGTGAGGTTAGCGGCTCCTACGAGCAGTACTTC
CASSEVSGSYEQYF
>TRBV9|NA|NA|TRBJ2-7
TGTGCCAGCAGCGTAGCTGAGGGACGAAGCAACGAGCAGTACTTC
CASSVAEGRSNEQYF
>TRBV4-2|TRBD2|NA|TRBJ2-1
TGTGCCAGCAGCCATGGGGGGGAGGTACATGAGCAGTTCTTC
CASSHGGEVHEQFF
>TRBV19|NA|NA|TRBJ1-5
TGTGCCAGTAGTACGGGCCCTTATAGCAATCAGCCCCAGCATTTT
CASSTGPYSNQPQHF
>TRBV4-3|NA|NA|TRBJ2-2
TGCGCCAGCAGCCAAGATCGTTGGGGCTCCGGGGAGCTGTTTTTT
CASSQDRWGSGELFF
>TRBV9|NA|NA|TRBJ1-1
TGTGCCAGCAGCTCAGGCAGCTCTGAAGCTTTCTTT
CASSSGSSEAFF
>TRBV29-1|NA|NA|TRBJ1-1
TGCAGCGTTGACCCCCCTCTCGGCCGGGACACTGAAGCTTTCTTT
CSVDPPLGRDTEAFF
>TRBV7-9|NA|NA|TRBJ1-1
TGTGCCAGCAGCCTTACAGGAGGAGGGGACACTGAAGCTTTCTTT
CASSLTGGGDTEAFF
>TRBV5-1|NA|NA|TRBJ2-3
TGCGCCAGCAGCTTGGCCGAGAGATTGAGGCCAGATACGCAGTATTTT
CASSLAERLRPDTQYF
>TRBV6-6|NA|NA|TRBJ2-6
TGTGCCAGCAGTTACTCAGGAGGCTCTGGGGCCAACGTCCTGACTTTC
CASSYSGGSGANVLTF
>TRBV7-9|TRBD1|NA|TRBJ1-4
TGTGCCAGCAGCTTAGAGGGGGCTGAAAAACTGTTTTTT
CASSLEGAEKLFF
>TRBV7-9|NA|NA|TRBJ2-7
TGTGCCAGCAGCCTCTCGACACCTGCCCACGAGCAGTACTTC
CASSLSTPAHEQYF
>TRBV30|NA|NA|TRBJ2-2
TGTGCCTGGAGTGTTCGCATCAGGGGGGCCGGGGAGCTGTTTTTT
CAWSVRIRGAGELFF
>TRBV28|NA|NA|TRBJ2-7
TGTGCCAGCTCCACCCTGGTGGGGGGTCCCTCCTACGAGCAGTACTTC
CASSTLVGGPSYEQYF
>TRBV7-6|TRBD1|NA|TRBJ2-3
TGTGCCAGCAGCTCGGACAGGGGATCAGATACGCAGTATTTT
CASSSDRGSDTQYF
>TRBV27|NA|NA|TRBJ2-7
TGTGCCAGCACGGACCGAAAGAATTACGAGCAGTACTTC
CASTDRKNYEQYF
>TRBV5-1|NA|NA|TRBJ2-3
TGCGCCAGCAGCAGTTGGGGGGCCCCATCCACAGATACGCAGTATTTT
CASSSWGAPSTDTQYF
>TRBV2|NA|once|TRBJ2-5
TGTGCCAGCAGCTACCTGTCTATGGAGACCCAGTACTTC
CASSYLSMETQYF
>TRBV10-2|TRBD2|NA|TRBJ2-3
TGCGCCAGCAGTGCGATTGATGGGGGGGCAGATACGCAGTATTTT
CASSAIDGGADTQYF
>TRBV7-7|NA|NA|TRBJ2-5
TGTGCCAGCAGCGGTATCCTGGCGGAACAAGAGACCCAGTACTTC
CASSGILAEQETQYF
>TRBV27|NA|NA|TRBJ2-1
TGTGCCAGCAGTTTGAGATTGACCGGGGCCTACAATGAGCAGTTCTTC
CASSLRLTGAYNEQFF
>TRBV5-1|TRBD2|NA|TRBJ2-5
TGCGCCAGCAGCTTGGCCCTAGCGGGGTTCCAAGAGACCCAGTACTTC
CASSLALAGFQETQYF
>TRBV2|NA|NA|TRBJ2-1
TGTGCCAGCAGGGGTGGGGTGATCAATGAGCAGTTCTTC
CASRGGVINEQFF
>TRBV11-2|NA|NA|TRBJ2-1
TGTGCCAGCAGCTTAGGTAGCCCTTTTAGTGGCGAGCAGTTCTTC
CASSLGSPFSGEQFF
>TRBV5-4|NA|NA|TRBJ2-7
TGTGCCAGCAGCTGGGGGAAGGGCGGGGGCCTTCTCTACGAGCAGTACTTC
CASSWGKGGGLLYEQYF
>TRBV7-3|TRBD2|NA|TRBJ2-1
TGTGCCAGCAGCTCATCCGGGACTAGCGGGACCTTGTATGGCAATGAGCAGTTCTTC
CASSSSGTSGTLYGNEQFF
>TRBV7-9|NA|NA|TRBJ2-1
TGTGCCAGCAGCTCTCAGGACCCGAGCTCCTACAATGAGCAGTTCTTC
CASSSQDPSSYNEQFF
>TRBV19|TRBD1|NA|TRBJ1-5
TGTGCCAGTAGTGTCGGACAGGGAGAGATTGGCAATCAGCCCCAGCATTTT
CASSVGQGEIGNQPQHF
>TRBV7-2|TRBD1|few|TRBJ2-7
TGTGCCAGCAGCCTTCCCTCGGACAGGGAATGGACCTACGAGCAGTACTTC
CASSLPSDREWTYEQYF
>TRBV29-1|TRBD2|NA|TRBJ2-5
TGCAGCGTTGATGGGCTAGCGGGGGGGCCATGGGAGACCCAGTACTTC
CSVDGLAGGPWETQYF
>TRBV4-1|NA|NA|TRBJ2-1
TGCGCCAGCAGTAGCGGTAACTACAATGAGCAGTTCTTC
CASSSGNYNEQFF
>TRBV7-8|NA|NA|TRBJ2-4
TGTGCCAGCAGCCCATTCACTCAGGGGCTAGCCAAAAACATTCAGTACTTC
CASSPFTQGLAKNIQYF
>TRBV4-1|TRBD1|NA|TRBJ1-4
TGCGCCAGCAGCCAAGAACGGGGGGGGACAGGGACTAATGAAAAACTGTTTTTT
CASSQERGGTGTNEKLFF
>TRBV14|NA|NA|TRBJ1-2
TGTGCCAGCAGCCAAGACTTAGGGGGATTTGGCTATGGCTACACCTTC
CASSQDLGGFGYGYTF
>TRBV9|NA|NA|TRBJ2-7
TGTGCCAGCAGCGTAGAAGGGAGCTCCTACGAGCAGTACTTC
CASSVEGSSYEQYF